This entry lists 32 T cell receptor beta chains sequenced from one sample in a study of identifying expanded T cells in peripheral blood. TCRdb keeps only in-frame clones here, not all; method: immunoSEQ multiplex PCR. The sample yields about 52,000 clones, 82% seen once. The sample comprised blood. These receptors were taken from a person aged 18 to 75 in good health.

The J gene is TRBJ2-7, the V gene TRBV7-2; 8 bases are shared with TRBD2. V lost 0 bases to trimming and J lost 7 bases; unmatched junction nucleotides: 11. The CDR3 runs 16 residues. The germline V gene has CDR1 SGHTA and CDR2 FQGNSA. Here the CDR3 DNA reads TGTGCCAGCAGCTTAGCATCAACTAGCGGACTTCTGGAGCAGTACTTC. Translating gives CASSLASTSGLLEQYF.

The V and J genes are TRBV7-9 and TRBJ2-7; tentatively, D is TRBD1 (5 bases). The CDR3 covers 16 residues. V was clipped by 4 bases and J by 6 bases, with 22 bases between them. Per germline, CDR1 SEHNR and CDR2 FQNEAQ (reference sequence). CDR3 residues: CASSSLVAMDNGEQYV. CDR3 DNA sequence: TGTGCCAGCAGCTCGCTCGTTGCCATGGACAACGGCGAGCAGTACGTC.

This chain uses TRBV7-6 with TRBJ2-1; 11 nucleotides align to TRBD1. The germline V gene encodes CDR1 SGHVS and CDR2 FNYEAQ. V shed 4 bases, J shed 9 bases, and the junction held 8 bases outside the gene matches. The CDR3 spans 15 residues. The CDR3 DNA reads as TGTGCCAGCAGCTCCACGGACAGGGGGCGGGCTGAGCAGTTCTTC. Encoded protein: CASSSTDRGRAEQFF.

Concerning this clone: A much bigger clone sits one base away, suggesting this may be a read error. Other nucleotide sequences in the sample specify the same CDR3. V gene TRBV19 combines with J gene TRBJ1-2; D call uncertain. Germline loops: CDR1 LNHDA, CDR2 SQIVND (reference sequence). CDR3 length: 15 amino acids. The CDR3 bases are TGTGCCAGTAGTATCTCATCGGGGTCAAACTATGGCTATACCTTC. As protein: CASSISSGSNYGYTF. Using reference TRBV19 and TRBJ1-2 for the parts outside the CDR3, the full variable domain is DGGITQSPKYLFRKEGQNVTLSCEQNLNHDAMYWYRQDPGQGLRLIYYSQIVNDFQKGDIAEGYSVSREKKESFPLTVTSAQKNPTAFYLCASSISSGSNYGYTFGSGTRLTVV.

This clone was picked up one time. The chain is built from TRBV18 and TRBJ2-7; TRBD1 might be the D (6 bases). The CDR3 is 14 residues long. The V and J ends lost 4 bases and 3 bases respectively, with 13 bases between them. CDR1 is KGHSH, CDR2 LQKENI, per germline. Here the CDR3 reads CASSLTGLSYEQYV. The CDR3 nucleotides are TGTGCCAGCTCACTTACAGGGTTGAGCTACGAGCAGTACGTC.

The CDR3 protein is CASSPLPGSAGRGETQYF. The DNA for the CDR3 is TGTGCCAGCTCACCACTACCCGGGAGCGCCGGAAGGGGAGAGACCCAGTACTTC. V is TRBV18 and J is TRBJ2-5; perhaps TRBD2 as D (6 bases). Germline lookup yields CDR1 KGHSH and CDR2 LQKENI. Trimming cost V 1 base and J 4 bases, with 22 bases left between them. CDR3 length equals 18 residues.

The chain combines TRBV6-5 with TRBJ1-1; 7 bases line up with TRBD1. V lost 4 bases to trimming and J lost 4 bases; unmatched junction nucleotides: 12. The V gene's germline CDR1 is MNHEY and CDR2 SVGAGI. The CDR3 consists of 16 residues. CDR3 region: CASSSYRGRHPTEAFF. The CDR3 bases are TGTGCCAGCAGTTCTTACAGGGGCCGGCACCCCACTGAAGCTTTCTTT.

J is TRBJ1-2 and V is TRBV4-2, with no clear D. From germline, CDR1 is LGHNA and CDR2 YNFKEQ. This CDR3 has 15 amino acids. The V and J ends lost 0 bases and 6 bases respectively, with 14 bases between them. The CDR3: CASSQEFRVGNGYTF. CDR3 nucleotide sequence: TGTGCCAGCAGCCAAGAGTTTAGAGTTGGGAATGGCTACACCTTC.

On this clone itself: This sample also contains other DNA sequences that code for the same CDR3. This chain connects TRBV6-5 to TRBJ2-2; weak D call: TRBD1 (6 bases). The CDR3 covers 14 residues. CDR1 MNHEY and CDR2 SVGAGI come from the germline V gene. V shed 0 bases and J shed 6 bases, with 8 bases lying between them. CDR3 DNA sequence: TGTGCCAGCAGTTACTCCACAGGGCCCGGGGAGCTGTTTTTT. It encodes CASSYSTGPGELFF.

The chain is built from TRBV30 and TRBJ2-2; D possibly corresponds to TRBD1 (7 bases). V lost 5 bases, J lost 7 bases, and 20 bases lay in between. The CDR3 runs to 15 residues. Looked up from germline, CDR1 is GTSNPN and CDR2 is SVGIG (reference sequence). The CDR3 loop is CAWAPLEGAYGELFF. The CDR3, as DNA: TGTGCCTGGGCCCCGTTGGAGGGGGCGTACGGGGAGCTGTTTTTT.

The CDR3 here is CASSQAPANYGYTF. Here the CDR3 DNA reads TGTGCCAGCTCCCAAGCCCCAGCTAACTATGGCTACACCTTC. This chain connects TRBV6-1 to TRBJ1-2, with unresolved D. Germline V gene data show CDR1 as MNHNS and CDR2 as SASEGT. This CDR3 comprises 14 residues. The germline V and J ends were trimmed by 8 bases and 0 bases, with 13 bases remaining between them.

The DNA for the CDR3 is TGCGCCAGCAGCCAGGAAGGACAGGGGGGCACTGAAGCTTTCTTT. Translated: CASSQEGQGGTEAFF. V is TRBV4-1 and J is TRBJ1-1; 10 bases align to TRBD1. The germline gives CDR1 MGHRA, CDR2 YSYEKL. Trimming took 3 bases from V and 4 from J; bases not matched to a gene: 5. The CDR3 is made up of 15 amino acids.

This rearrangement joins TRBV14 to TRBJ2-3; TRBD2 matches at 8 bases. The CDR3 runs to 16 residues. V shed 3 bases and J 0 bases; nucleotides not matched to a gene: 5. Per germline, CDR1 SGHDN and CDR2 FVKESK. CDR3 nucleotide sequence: TGTGCCAGCAGCCAGGCCGGCGGGGGGAGCACAGATACGCAGTATTTT. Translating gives CASSQAGGGSTDTQYF.

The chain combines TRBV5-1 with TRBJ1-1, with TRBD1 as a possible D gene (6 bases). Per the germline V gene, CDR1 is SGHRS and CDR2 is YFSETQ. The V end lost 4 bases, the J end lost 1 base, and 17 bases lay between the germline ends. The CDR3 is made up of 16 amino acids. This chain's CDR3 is CASSRYRDTRNTEAFF. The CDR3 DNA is TGCGCCAGCAGCCGTTACCGGGACACTAGGAACACTGAAGCTTTCTTT.

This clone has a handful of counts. The CDR3 spells CASSYSRGPETQYF. The CDR3 coding sequence is TGTGCCAGCAGTTACTCGAGGGGGCCAGAGACCCAGTACTTC. The gene calls are TRBV6-5 and TRBJ2-5, with 7 bases lining up with TRBD1. The CDR3 has 14 residues. V was pared by 0 bases and J by 4 bases, with 2 bases of the junction left unmatched. Germline loops: CDR1 MNHEY, CDR2 SVGAGI.

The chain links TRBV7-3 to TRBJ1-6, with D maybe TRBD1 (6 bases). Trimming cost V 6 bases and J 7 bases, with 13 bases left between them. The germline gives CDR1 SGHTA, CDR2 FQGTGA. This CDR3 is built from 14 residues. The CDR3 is CASSSGQLNSPLHF. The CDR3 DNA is TGTGCCAGCAGTTCTGGACAGCTGAATTCACCCCTCCACTTT.

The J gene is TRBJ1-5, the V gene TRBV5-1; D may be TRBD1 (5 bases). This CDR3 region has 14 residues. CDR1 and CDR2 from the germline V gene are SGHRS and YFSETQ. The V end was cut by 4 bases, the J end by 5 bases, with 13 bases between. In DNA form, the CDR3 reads TGCGCCAGCAGCCCTCAGGGTACGGATCAGCCCCAGCATTTT. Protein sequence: CASSPQGTDQPQHF.

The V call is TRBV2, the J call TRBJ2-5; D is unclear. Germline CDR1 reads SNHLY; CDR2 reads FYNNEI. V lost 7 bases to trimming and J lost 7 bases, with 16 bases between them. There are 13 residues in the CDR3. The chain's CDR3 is CASNGHPMGTQYF. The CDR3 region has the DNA TGTGCCAGCAACGGGCATCCAATGGGGACCCAGTACTTC. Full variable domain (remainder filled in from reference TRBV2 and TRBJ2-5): EPEVTQTPSHQVTQMGQEVILRCVPISNHLYFYWYRQILGQKVEFLVSFYNNEISEKSEIFDDQFSVERPDGSNFTLKIRSTKLEDSAMYFCASNGHPMGTQYFGPGTRLLVL.

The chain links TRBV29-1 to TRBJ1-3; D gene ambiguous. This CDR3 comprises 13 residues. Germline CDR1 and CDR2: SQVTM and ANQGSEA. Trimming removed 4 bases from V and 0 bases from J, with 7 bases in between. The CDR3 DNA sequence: TGCAGCGTTGTCCGGGACTCTGGAAACACCATATATTTT. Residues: CSVVRDSGNTIYF.

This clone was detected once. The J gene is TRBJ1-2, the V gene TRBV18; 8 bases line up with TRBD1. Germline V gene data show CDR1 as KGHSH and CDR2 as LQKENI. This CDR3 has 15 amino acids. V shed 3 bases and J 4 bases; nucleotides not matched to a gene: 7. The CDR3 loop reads CASSPLDRAAYGYTF. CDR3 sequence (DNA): TGTGCCAGCTCACCTTTGGACAGGGCTGCCTATGGCTACACCTTC.

Here the CDR3 DNA reads TGTGCCAGCAGCTTAATGGGGGATCAGCCCCAGCATTTT. Translating gives CASSLMGDQPQHF. The gene calls are TRBV7-6 and TRBJ1-5; D is possibly TRBD1 (5 bases). In germline, CDR1 is SGHVS, CDR2 FNYEAQ. CDR3 length: 13 residues. V dropped 2 bases and J dropped 5 bases, with 7 bases sitting between them.

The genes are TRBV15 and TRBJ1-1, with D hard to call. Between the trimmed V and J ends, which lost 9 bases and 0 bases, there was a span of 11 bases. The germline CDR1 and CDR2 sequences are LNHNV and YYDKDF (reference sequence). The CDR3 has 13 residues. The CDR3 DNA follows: TGTGCCACGATTAAGGAGCTGAACACTGAAGCTTTCTTT. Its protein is CATIKELNTEAFF. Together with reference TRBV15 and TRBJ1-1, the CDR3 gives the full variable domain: DAMVIQNPRYQVTQFGKPVTLSCSQTLNHNVMYWYQQKSSQAPKLLFHYYDKDFNNEADTPDNFQSRRPNTSFCFLDIRSPGLGDTAMYLCATIKELNTEAFFGQGTRLTVV.

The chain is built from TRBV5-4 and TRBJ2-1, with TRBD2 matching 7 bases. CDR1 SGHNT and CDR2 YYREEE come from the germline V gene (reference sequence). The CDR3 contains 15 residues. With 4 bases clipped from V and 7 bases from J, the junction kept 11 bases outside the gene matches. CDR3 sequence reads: CASSPTSARVNEQFF. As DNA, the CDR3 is TGTGCCAGCAGCCCTACTAGCGCTCGGGTAAATGAGCAGTTCTTC.

CDR3 in amino acids: CASRRGQTNTGELFF. The CDR3, as DNA: TGTGCCAGCAGAAGGGGACAGACGAACACCGGGGAGCTGTTTTTT. V gene TRBV6-1 combines with J gene TRBJ2-2; TRBD1 aligns across 7 bases. V shed 6 bases, J shed 0 bases, and the junction held 4 bases outside the gene matches. Germline CDR1 and CDR2: MNHNS and SASEGT. CDR3 length equals 15 residues.

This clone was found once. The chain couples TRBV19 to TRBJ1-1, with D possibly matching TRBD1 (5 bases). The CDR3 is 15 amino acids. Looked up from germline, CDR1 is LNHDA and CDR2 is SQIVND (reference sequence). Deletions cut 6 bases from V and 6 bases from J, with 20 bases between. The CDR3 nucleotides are TGTGCCAGTAGGGACACAGGAGCCCAAGGCGCTGAAGCTTTCTTT. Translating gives CASRDTGAQGAEAFF.

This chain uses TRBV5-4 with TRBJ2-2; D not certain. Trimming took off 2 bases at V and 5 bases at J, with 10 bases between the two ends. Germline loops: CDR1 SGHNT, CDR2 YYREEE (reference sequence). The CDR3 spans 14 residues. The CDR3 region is CASSFRAQTGELFF. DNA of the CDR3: TGTGCCAGCAGCTTCCGGGCCCAGACCGGGGAGCTGTTTTTT.

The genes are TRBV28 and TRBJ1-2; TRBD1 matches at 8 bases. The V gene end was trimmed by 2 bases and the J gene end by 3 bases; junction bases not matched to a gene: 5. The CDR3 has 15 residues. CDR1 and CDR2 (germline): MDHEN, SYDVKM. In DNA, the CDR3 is TGTGCCAGCAGTTTAAGGGACAGGAGGGACTATGGCTACACCTTC. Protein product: CASSLRDRRDYGYTF.

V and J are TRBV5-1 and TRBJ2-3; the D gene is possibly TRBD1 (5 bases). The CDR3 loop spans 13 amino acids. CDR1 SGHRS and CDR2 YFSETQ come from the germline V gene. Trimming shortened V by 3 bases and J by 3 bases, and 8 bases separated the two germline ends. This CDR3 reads CASSYTGTDTQYF. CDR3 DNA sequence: TGCGCCAGCAGCTATACAGGAACAGATACGCAGTATTTT.

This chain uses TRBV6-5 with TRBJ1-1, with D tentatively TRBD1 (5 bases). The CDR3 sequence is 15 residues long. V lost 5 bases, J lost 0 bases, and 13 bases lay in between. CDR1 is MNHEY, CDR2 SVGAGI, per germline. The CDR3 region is CASSQPGRLNTEAFF. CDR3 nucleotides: TGTGCCAGCAGTCAACCGGGACGCCTGAACACTGAAGCTTTCTTT.

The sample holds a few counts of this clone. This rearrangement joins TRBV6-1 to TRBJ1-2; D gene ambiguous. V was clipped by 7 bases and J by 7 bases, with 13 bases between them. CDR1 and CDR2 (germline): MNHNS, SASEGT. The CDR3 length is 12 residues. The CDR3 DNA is TGTGCCAGCACAGCGGAGATGGGTGGCTACACCTTC. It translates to CASTAEMGGYTF.

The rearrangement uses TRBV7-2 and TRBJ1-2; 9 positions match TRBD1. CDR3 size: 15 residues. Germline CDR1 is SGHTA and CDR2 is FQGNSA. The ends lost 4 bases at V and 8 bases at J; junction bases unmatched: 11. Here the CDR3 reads CASSYYPGQGLGYTF. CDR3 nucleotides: TGTGCCAGCAGCTATTACCCGGGACAGGGTCTAGGCTACACCTTC.

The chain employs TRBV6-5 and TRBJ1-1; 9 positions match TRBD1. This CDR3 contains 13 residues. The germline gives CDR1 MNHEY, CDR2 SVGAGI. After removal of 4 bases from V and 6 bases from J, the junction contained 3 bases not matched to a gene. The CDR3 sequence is CASSLRTGAEAFF. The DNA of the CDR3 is TGTGCCAGCAGTTTGAGGACAGGGGCTGAAGCTTTCTTT.